Presented here are 16 T cell receptor beta chains from one specimen sequenced in a study of cytomegalovirus exposure and HLA in healthy donors. PCR employed 60 Vbeta and 13 Jbeta primers. Repertoires were generated with immunoSEQ multiplex PCR, while TCRdb's copy carries only in-frame clones and drops some. The data hold about 190,000 clones, with 80% to 85% observed a single time. Sequencing input: PBMCs. The receptors originated from a man aged 40-49 years in good health and CMV-seropositive.

This clone is labeled medium-sized. The sample contains more than one DNA sequence encoding this CDR3. The rearrangement links TRBV4-3 to TRBJ2-3; 7 bases match TRBD2. Germline assignment: CDR1 LGHNA and CDR2 YSLEER. The trim removed 5 bases at V and 3 bases at J, leaving 8 bases unmatched. This CDR3 spans 15 amino acids. DNA for the CDR3: TGCGCCAGCAGCGGGGTTGGGGGGGGAACAGATACGCAGTATTTT. It translates to CASSGVGGGTDTQYF.

This chain joins TRBV19 and TRBJ2-7; D may be TRBD1 (5 bases). The CDR3 runs 13 residues. Germline CDR1 is LNHDA and CDR2 is SQIVND (reference sequence). Trimming stripped 8 bases from V and 1 base from J, with 12 bases between. CDR3 nucleotides: TGTGCCAGTGCCTGGGGCCGATCCTACGAGCAGTACTTC. Protein product: CASAWGRSYEQYF.

This clone was seen more than once but under ten times. Other DNA sequences in the sample encode the same CDR3. The rearrangement joins TRBV2 to TRBJ2-1; TRBD1 is a possible D gene (5 bases). V lost 10 bases and J lost 0, with 16 bases in between. This CDR3 has 15 amino acids. In germline, CDR1 is SNHLY, CDR2 FYNNEI. The CDR3 loop is CAIERSGHSYNEQFF. As DNA, the CDR3 is TGTGCCATCGAGAGGTCAGGGCACTCCTACAATGAGCAGTTCTTC.

The chain couples TRBV27 to TRBJ2-5, with 10 bases matching TRBD2. After removal of 5 bases from V and 3 bases from J, the junction contained 3 bases not matched to a gene. This CDR3 contains 14 residues. CDR1 and CDR2 from the germline V gene are MNHEY and SMNVEV (reference sequence). The CDR3 spells CASSPSGGEETQYF. In DNA form, the CDR3 reads TGTGCCAGCAGTCCAAGCGGGGGGGAAGAGACCCAGTACTTC.

The chain couples TRBV5-6 to TRBJ1-4; possibly TRBD1 for D (5 bases). This CDR3 spans 17 amino acids. Trimming took off 3 bases at V and 7 bases at J, with 22 bases between the two ends. The germline V gene encodes CDR1 SGHDT and CDR2 YYEEEE. The CDR3 DNA reads TGTGCCAGCAGCTCCGCCTACCCGGGGGGATGGGCTGAAAAACTGTTTTTT. Protein sequence: CASSSAYPGGWAEKLFF.

This sequence joins TRBV7-2 and TRBJ1-4; D gene unclear. Trimming removed 5 bases from V and 0 bases from J, with 10 bases in between. This CDR3 is 15 amino acids long. CDR1 and CDR2 from the germline V gene are SGHTA and FQGNSA. The CDR3 DNA follows: TGTGCCAGCAGCCCGGATCGGGCAACTAATGAAAAACTGTTTTTT. It encodes CASSPDRATNEKLFF. The whole variable domain, filled in from reference TRBV7-2 and TRBJ1-4, reads GAGVSQSPSNKVTEKGKDVELRCDPISGHTALYWYRQSLGQGLEFLIYFQGNSAPDKSGLPSDRFSAERTGGSVSTLTIQRTQQEDSAVYLCASSPDRATNEKLFFGSGTQLSVL.

The chain joins TRBV4-1 to TRBJ2-7, with unresolved D. Trimming left V 3 bases short and J 3 bases short, with 21 bases between. The CDR3 consists of 17 residues. Looked up from germline, CDR1 is MGHRA and CDR2 is YSYEKL. The CDR3 spells CASSQIDFLGPRYEQYF. CDR3 nucleotide sequence: TGCGCCAGCAGCCAGATCGACTTCCTTGGTCCCCGCTACGAGCAGTACTTC.

The V call is TRBV29-1, the J call TRBJ2-5, with TRBD2 as a possible D gene (5 bases). The better agreement between TRBJ2-7 and the DNA end casts doubt on the J call. The germline gives CDR1 SQVTM, CDR2 ANQGSEA. The CDR3 length is 12 residues. The CDR3 bases are TGCAGCGGAGGGAGTCACTCCTACGAGCAGTACTTC. This gives the protein CSGGSHSYEQYF.

The CDR3 DNA follows: TGTGCCAGCAGCTTAGTAGGGGGACAGGGGTACGAGCAGTACTTC. It translates to CASSLVGGQGYEQYF. The chain recombines TRBV11-2 with TRBJ2-7; 10 bases match TRBD1. Germline CDR1 SGHAT, CDR2 FQNNGV. Trimming removed 1 base from V and 4 bases from J; junction bases left unmatched: 4. The CDR3 has 15 residues.

This sequence joins TRBV27 and TRBJ2-7; a weak D match, TRBD1 (6 bases). Germline V lookup: CDR1 MNHEY, CDR2 SMNVEV (reference sequence). The V end lost 0 bases, the J end lost 3 bases, and 15 bases lay between the germline ends. The CDR3 sequence is 16 residues long. CDR3 sequence reads: CASSLSLWTVGYEQYF. The DNA for the CDR3 is TGTGCCAGCAGTTTATCCCTTTGGACAGTGGGCTACGAGCAGTACTTC.

This chain uses TRBV5-1 with TRBJ1-3; D unclear. In germline, CDR1 is SGHRS, CDR2 YFSETQ. V dropped 4 bases and J dropped 0 bases, with 11 bases sitting between them. This CDR3 comprises 15 residues. The CDR3 here is CASSLPGSSGNTIYF. DNA for the CDR3: TGCGCCAGCAGCCTCCCGGGTAGCTCTGGAAACACCATATATTTT.

The CDR3 DNA reads TGCGCCAGCAGCTTGGCAAGTTTAGCGGGGGTTACGACCCAGTACTTC. Amino acid sequence: CASSLASLAGVTTQYF. The chain uses TRBV5-1 and TRBJ2-5; TRBD2 matches 9 bases. The CDR3 totals 16 residues. Trimming took 0 bases from V and 7 from J; bases not matched to a gene: 10. The V gene's germline CDR1 is SGHRS and CDR2 YFSETQ.

The chain has TRBV13 and TRBJ2-1; 9 positions agree with TRBD1. The CDR3 extends over 15 amino acids. Germline V gene data show CDR1 as PRHDT and CDR2 as FYEKMQ (reference sequence). Trimming removed 6 bases from V and 5 bases from J; junction bases left unmatched: 8. CDR3 in DNA: TGTGCCAGCAGTGAAGAATACAGGGGGCACAATGAGCAGTTCTTC. This sequence encodes CASSEEYRGHNEQFF.

As for this clone: An end of the junction differs from the germline gene, which may be a read error. The CDR3 reads CASSLAISSNTEAFF. The CDR3 DNA reads as TGTGCTAGCAGCTTAGCTATATCTTCGAACACTGAAGCTTTCTTT. The V and J genes are TRBV7-7 and TRBJ1-1; D remains unclear. The CDR3 sequence is 15 residues long. CDR1 and CDR2 (germline): SSHAT, FNYEAQ (reference sequence).

The chain employs TRBV5-1 and TRBJ2-5, with 10 bases that match TRBD1. The length of the CDR3 is 16 residues. Germline V gives CDR1 SGHRS, CDR2 YFSETQ. Trimming removed 2 bases from V and 0 bases from J; junction bases left unmatched: 4. CDR3 nucleotides: TGCGCCAGCAGCTTACTGGGACAGGGGAACCAAGAGACCCAGTACTTC. Translating it yields CASSLLGQGNQETQYF. Full variable domain (remainder filled in from reference TRBV5-1 and TRBJ2-5): KAGVTQTPRYLIKTRGQQVTLSCSPISGHRSVSWYQQTPGQGLQFLFEYFSETQRNKGNFPGRFSGRQFSNSRSEMNVSTLELGDSALYLCASSLLGQGNQETQYFGPGTRLLVL.

The chain has TRBV27 and TRBJ2-3; D gene unclear. Germline V CDR1 and CDR2: MNHEY, SMNVEV (reference sequence). CDR3 length: 12 amino acids. Trimming shortened V by 5 bases and J by 6 bases, and 9 bases separated the two germline ends. In nucleotides, the CDR3 is TGTGCCAGCAGTCCCCTTTCGGATACGCAGTATTTT. Its protein is CASSPLSDTQYF.